In its sample, the clone carrying this T cell receptor (beta chain) was seen a few times. Its cognate antigen is unknown. The sample originates from a study of CD8+ T cells in alopecia areata. Study as a whole: Tofacitinib therapy lasting 6 to 18 months was followed by 6 months off drug. The study's findings and limits: Clonality in lesional scalp, especially alopecia totalis/universalis, exceeded that of normal scalp.

Once RNA had been extracted, it was reverse transcribed into cDNA to act as the sequencing template. Clones were read by immunoSEQ multiplex PCR, and TCRdb kept only the in-frame ones, dropping some. Among 200,000 or so clones listed, 50% to 60% were seen once. CDR3 length equals 14 residues. Between the trimmed V and J ends, which lost 7 bases and 0 bases, there was a span of 12 bases. Germline V CDR1 and CDR2: MGHDK, SYGVNS. Punch biopsies of lesional scalp, plus peripheral blood, were taken from alopecia areata patients. PBMC-derived CD4+ and CD8+ T cells were sorted. The input for sequencing was CD4+ T cells sorted from blood, taken at week 0. The receptor's source is a human donor with alopecia areata. J is TRBJ1-1 and V is TRBV25-1; D possibly corresponds to TRBD1 (5 bases). For the CDR3, the DNA is TGTGCCAGCACCGCGACAGAACTGAACACTGAAGCTTTCTTT. Amino acids: CASTATELNTEAFF.